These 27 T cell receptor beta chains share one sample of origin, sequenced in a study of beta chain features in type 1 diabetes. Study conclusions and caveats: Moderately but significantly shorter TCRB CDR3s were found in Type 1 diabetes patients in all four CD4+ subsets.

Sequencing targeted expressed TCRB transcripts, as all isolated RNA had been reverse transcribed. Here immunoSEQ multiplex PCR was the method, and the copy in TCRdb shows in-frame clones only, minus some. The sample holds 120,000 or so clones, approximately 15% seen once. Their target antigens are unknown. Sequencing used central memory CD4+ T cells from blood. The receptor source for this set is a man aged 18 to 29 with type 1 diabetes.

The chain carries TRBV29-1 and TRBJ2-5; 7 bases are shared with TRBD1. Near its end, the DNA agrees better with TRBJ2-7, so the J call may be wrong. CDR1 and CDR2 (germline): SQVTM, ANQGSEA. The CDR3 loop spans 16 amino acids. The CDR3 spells CSVAKYGDSQTYEQYF. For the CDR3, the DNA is TGCAGCGTTGCAAAATACGGGGACAGCCAGACCTACGAGCAGTACTTC.

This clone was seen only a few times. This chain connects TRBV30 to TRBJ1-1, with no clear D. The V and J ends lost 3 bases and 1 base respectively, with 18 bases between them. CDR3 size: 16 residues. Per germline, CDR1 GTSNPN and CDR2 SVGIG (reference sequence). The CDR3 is CAWRPPRGPWNTEAFF. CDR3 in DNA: TGTGCCTGGAGGCCCCCCCGAGGCCCTTGGAACACTGAAGCTTTCTTT.

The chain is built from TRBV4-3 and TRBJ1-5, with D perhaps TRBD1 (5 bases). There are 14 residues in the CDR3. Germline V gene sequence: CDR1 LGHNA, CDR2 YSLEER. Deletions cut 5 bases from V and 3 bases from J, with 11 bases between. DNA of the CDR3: TGCGCCAGCAGCTTCGACAGATTCAATCAGCCCCAGCATTTT. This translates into CASSFDRFNQPQHF.

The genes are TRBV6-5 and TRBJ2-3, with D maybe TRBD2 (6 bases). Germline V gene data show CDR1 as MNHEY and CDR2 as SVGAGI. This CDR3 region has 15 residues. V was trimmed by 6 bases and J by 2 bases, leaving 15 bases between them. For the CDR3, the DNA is TGTGCCAGCAGGCCCCGGGGGACCCCCACAGATACGCAGTATTTT. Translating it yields CASRPRGTPTDTQYF.

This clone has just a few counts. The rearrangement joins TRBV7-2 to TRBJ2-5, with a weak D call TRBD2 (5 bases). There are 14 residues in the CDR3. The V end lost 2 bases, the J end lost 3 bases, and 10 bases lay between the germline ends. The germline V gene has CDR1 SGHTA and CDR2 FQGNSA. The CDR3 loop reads CASSLYGREETQYF. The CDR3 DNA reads TGTGCCAGCAGCTTATACGGGCGGGAAGAGACCCAGTACTTC.

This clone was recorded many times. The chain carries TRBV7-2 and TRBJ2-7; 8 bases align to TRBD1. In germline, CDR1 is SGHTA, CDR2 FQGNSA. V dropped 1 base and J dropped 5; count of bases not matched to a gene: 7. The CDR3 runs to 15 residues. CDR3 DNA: TGTGCCAGCAGCTTAGGGCCAGGGGGCGGAGACGAGCAGTACTTC. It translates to CASSLGPGGGDEQYF.

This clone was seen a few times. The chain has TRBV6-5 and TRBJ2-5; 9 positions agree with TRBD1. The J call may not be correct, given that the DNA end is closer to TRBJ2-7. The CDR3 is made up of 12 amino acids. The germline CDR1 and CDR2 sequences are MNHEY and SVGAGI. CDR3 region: CASRQGAYEQYF. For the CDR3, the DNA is TGTGCCAGCCGACAGGGGGCCTACGAGCAGTACTTC.

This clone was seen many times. This CDR3 is CASSVAALSGNTIYF. CDR3 DNA: TGTGCCAGCAGCGTAGCAGCTCTCTCTGGAAACACCATATATTTT. J is TRBJ1-3 and V is TRBV9; D unclear. CDR3 length: 15 amino acids. The germline V and J ends were trimmed by 0 bases and 0 bases, with 7 bases remaining between them. The germline V gene has CDR1 SGDLS and CDR2 YYNGEE.

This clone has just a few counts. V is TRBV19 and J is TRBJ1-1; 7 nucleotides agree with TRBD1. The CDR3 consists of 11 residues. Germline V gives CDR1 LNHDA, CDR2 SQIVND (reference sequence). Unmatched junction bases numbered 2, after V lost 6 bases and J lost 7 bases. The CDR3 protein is CASSDRVEAFF. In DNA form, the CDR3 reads TGTGCCAGTAGCGACAGGGTTGAAGCTTTCTTT.

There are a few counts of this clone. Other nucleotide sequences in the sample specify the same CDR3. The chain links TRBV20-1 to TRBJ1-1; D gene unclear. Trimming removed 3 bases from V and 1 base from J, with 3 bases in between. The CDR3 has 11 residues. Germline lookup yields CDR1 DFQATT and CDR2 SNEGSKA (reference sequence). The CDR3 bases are TGCAGTGCTAGCGAGAACACTGAAGCTTTCTTT. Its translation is CSASENTEAFF.

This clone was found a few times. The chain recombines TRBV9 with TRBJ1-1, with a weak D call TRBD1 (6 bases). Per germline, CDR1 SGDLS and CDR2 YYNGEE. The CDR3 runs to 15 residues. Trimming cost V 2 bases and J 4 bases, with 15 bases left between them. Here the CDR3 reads CASSVAIGGSTEAFF. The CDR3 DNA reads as TGTGCCAGCAGCGTCGCCATAGGGGGTAGCACTGAAGCTTTCTTT.

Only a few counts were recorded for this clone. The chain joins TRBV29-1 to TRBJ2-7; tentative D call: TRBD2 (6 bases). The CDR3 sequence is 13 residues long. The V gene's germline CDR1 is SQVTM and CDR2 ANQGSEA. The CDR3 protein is CRRGRGGRREQYF. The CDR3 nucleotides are TGCAGGAGGGGCCGGGGAGGAAGGCGCGAGCAGTACTTC.

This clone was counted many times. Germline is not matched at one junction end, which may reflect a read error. In DNA form, the CDR3 reads TGTGCTAGCAGCCCCGGGACAGGGGGGGTAGATACGCAGTATTTT. It translates to CASSPGTGGVDTQYF. V usage is TRBV7-7 and J usage is TRBJ2-3, with 11 bases lining up with TRBD1. The length of the CDR3 is 15 residues. Germline V CDR1 and CDR2: SSHAT, FNYEAQ (reference sequence).

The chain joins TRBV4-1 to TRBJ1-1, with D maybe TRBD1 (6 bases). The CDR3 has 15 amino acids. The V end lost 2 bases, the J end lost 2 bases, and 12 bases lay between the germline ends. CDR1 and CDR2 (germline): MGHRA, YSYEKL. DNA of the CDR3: TGCGCCAGCAGCCAACTTCAGGGGATAAACACTGAAGCTTTCTTT. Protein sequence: CASSQLQGINTEAFF.

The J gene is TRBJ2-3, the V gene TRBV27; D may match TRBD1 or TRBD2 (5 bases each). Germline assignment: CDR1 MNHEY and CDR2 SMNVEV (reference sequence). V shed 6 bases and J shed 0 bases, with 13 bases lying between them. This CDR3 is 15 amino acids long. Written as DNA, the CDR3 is TGTGCCAGCAGGGATCACGGGGCCAGCACAGATACGCAGTATTTT. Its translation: CASRDHGASTDTQYF.

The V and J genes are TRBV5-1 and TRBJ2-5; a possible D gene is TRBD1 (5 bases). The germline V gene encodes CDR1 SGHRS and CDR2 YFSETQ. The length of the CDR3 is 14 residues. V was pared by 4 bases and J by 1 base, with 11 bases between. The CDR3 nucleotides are TGCGCCAGCAGCGGGCAGGGCGGCCAAGAGACCCAGTACTTC. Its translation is CASSGQGGQETQYF. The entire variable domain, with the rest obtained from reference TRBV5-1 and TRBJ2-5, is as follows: KAGVTQTPRYLIKTRGQQVTLSCSPISGHRSVSWYQQTPGQGLQFLFEYFSETQRNKGNFPGRFSGRQFSNSRSEMNVSTLELGDSALYLCASSGQGGQETQYFGPGTRLLVL.

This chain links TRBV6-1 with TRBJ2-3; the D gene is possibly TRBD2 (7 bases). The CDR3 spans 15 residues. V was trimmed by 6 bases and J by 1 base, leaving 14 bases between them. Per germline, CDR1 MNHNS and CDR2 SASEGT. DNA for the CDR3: TGTGCCAGCAGCGTACGAGGGGGGGGCACAGATACGCAGTATTTT. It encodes CASSVRGGGTDTQYF.

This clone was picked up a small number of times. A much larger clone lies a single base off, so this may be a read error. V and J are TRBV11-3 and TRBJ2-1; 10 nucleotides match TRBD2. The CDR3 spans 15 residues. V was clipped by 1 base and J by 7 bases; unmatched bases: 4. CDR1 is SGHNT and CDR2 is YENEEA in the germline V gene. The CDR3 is CASSLGQAGGNEQFF. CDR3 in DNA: TGTGCCAGCAGCTTAGGACAAGCGGGGGGGAATGAGCAGTTCTTC. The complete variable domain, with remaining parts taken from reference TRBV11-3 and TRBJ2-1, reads EAGVVQSPRYKIIEKKQPVAFWCNPISGHNTLYWYLQNLGQGPELLIRYENEEAVDDSQLPKDRFSAERLKGVDSTLKIQPAELGDSAVYLCASSLGQAGGNEQFFGPGTRLTVL.

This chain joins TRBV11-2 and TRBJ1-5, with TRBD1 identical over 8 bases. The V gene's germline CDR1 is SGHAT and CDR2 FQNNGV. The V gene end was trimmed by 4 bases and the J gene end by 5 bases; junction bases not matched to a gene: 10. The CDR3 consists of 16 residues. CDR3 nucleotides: TGTGCCAGCAGCTCCTACGCGAACAGGGGGGATCAGCCCCAGCATTTT. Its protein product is CASSSYANRGDQPQHF.

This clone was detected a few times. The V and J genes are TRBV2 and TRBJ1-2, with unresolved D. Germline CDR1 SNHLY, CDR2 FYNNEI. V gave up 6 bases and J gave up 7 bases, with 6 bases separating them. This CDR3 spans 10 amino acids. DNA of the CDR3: TGTGCCAGCAGGCCCTCTGGCTACACCTTC. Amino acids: CASRPSGYTF.

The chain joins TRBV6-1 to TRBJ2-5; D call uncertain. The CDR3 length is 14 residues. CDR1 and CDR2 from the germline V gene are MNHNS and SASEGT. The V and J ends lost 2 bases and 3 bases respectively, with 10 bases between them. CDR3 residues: CASSEMVNKETQYF. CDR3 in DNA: TGTGCCAGCAGTGAAATGGTGAATAAAGAGACCCAGTACTTC.

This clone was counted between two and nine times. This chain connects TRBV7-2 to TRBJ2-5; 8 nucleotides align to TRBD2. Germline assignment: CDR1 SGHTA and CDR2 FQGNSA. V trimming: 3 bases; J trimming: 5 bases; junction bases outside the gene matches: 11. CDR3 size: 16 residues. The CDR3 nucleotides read TGTGCCAGCAGCTTCATGAGTAGCGGGGCCGCTGAGACCCAGTACTTC. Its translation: CASSFMSSGAAETQYF.

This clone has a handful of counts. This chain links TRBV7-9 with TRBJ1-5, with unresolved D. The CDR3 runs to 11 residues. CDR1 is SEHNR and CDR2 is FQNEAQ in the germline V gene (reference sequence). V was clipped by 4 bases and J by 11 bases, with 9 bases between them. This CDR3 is CASSSWLTQHF. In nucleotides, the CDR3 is TGTGCCAGCAGCTCCTGGTTGACCCAGCATTTT.

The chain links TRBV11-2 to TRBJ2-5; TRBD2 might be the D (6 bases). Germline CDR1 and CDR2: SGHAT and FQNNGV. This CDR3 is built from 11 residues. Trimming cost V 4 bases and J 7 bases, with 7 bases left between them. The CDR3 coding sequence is TGTGCCAGCAGCTCCGGGGGGACCCAGTACTTC. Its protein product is CASSSGGTQYF.

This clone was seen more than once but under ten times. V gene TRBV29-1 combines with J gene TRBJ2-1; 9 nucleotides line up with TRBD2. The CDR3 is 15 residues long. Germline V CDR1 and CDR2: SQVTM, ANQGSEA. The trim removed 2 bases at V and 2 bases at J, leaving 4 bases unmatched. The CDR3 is CSVEWREGPYNEQFF. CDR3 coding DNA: TGCAGCGTTGAATGGCGGGAGGGCCCCTACAATGAGCAGTTCTTC.

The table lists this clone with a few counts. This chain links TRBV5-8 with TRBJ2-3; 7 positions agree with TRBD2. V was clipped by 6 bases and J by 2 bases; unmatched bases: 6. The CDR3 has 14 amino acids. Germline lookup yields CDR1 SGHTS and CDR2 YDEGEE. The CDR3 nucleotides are TGTGCCAGCACTAGCGGACATCACACAGATACGCAGTATTTT. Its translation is CASTSGHHTDTQYF.

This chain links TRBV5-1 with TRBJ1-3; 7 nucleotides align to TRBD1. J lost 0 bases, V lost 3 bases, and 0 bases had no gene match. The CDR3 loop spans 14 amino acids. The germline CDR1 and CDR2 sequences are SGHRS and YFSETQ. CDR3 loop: CASSWDSSGNTIYF. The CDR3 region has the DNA TGCGCCAGCAGCTGGGACAGCTCTGGAAACACCATATATTTT.